A selection of T cell receptor beta chains follows, all from one sample in a study of shared clonotypes between healthy human individuals. Profiled with immunoSEQ multiplex PCR; TCRdb holds only in-frame clones, not every one. Seen here are about 1.5 million clones, approximately 98% observed once, and the top ten hold 0.45%. Sequenced: naive CD4+ T cells sorted from blood. These receptors all come from a man in his thirties or forties in good health. CDR3s include the opening cysteine and the closing phenylalanine or tryptophan. The D gene is left open where the match is weak. The size field is filled for only some rows; it gives once, few, many or a size class.

abundance: NA
d_gene: TRBD2
j_gene: TRBJ2-1
len: 17
v_gene: TRBV28
CDR3nt: TGTGCCAGCAGTTTGGGGTTAGCTAGCGGGACCTACAATGAGCAGTTCTTC
CDR3aa: CASSLGLASGTYNEQFF

abundance: NA
d_gene: NA
j_gene: TRBJ2-3
len: 16
v_gene: TRBV7-2
CDR3nt: TGTGCCAGCAGCTTAACCGGCGGGGATAGCACAGATACGCAGTATTTT
CDR3aa: CASSLTGGDSTDTQYF

abundance: NA
d_gene: NA
j_gene: TRBJ2-7
len: 13
v_gene: TRBV11-2
CDR3nt: TGTGCCAGCAGGATGGGTGGAATAGCGGTAGATTACTTC
CDR3aa: CASRMGGIAVDYF

abundance: NA
d_gene: NA
j_gene: TRBJ1-1
len: 16
v_gene: TRBV10-3
CDR3nt: TGTGCCATCAGTGAGTCGAAAGTGGACCCGAACACTGAAGCTTTCTTT
CDR3aa: CAISESKVDPNTEAFF

abundance: NA
d_gene: NA
j_gene: TRBJ2-7
len: 15
v_gene: TRBV11-2
CDR3nt: TGTGCCAGCAGCTTAGCTTCGTTGAGCTCCTACGAGCAGTACTTC
CDR3aa: CASSLASLSSYEQYF

abundance: NA
d_gene: NA
j_gene: TRBJ2-1
len: 13
v_gene: TRBV6-4
CDR3nt: TGTGCCCATACCGGGGACCGAGACAATGAGCAGTTCTTC
CDR3aa: CAHTGDRDNEQFF

abundance: NA
d_gene: TRBD2
j_gene: TRBJ2-1
len: 15
v_gene: TRBV5-1
CDR3nt: TGCGCCAGCAGCTCCGGGGGGGCACGGAGGAATGAGCAGTTCTTC
CDR3aa: CASSSGGARRNEQFF

abundance: NA
d_gene: NA
j_gene: TRBJ2-2
len: 13
v_gene: TRBV5-1
CDR3nt: TGCGCCAGCAGCTTGGAAGCTTCCGGGGAGCTGTTTTTT
CDR3aa: CASSLEASGELFF

abundance: NA
d_gene: NA
j_gene: TRBJ2-1
len: 15
v_gene: TRBV5-1
CDR3nt: TGCGCCAGCAGCTTGGGCCGGGAAAACTACAATGAGCAGTTCTTC
CDR3aa: CASSLGRENYNEQFF

abundance: NA
d_gene: TRBD2
j_gene: TRBJ2-3
len: 16
v_gene: TRBV5-1
CDR3nt: TGCGCCAGCAGCCTCCAACTAGCGGGCAACGCAGATACGCAGTATTTT
CDR3aa: CASSLQLAGNADTQYF

abundance: once
d_gene: NA
j_gene: TRBJ1-1
len: 15
v_gene: TRBV6-5
CDR3nt: TGTGCCAGCAGTTACTCGATTGCCCGGAACACTGAAGCTTTCTTT
CDR3aa: CASSYSIARNTEAFF

abundance: NA
d_gene: TRBD1
j_gene: TRBJ2-3
len: 12
v_gene: TRBV7-2
CDR3nt: TGTGCCAGCAGCTCCCGGACAGGATCGCAGTATTTT
CDR3aa: CASSSRTGSQYF